A single T cell receptor beta chain is shown here with its context. Its antigen is not identified. TCRdb independently ran MiXCR on the 5' RACE reads; one entry per CDR3 protein. Of about 1.7 million distinct CDR3 sequences detected, less than 40% appear once; the ten largest clones hold about 0.27%. This record belongs to a study of identical twins. J lost 7 bases, V lost 3 bases, and 8 bases had no gene match. Germline lookup yields CDR1 KGHSH and CDR2 LQKENI. CDR3 length: 15 residues. Study conclusions and caveats: Abundant cord blood beta clonotypes carried fewer insertions; memory repertoires showed none.

The chain employs TRBV18 and TRBJ2-1; 8 bases match TRBD2. The material sequenced was cord blood. The clonotype originates from a newborn girl in good health. The DNA of the CDR3 is TGTGCCAGCTCACCGAGTACTAGCGGTTCAAATGAGCAGTTCTTC. Its protein product is CASSPSTSGSNEQFF.